This T cell receptor beta chain was identified during a study of metastatic and nonmetastatic thyroid tumors. The CDR3 extends over 13 amino acids. Germline V CDR1 and CDR2: SGHNT, YENEEA. J lost 7 bases, V lost 5 bases, and 6 bases had no gene match. This clone came up many times. All patients were untreated before thyroid surgery. TCRdb re-analyzed the PCR reads using MiXCR. This sample has almost 85,000 clones, with about 12% found just once. Input material: tumor tissue. The TCR was taken from a female donor with papillary thyroid cancer or a benign thyroid nodule (not recorded which). Some clones in this sample may be carry-over from other donors' samples. This rearrangement joins TRBV11-3 to TRBJ1-2, with 8 bases aligning to TRBD1. CDR3 in amino acids: CASSQDRASGYTF. The CDR3 DNA is TGTGCCAGCAGCCAGGACAGGGCCAGTGGCTACACCTTC.